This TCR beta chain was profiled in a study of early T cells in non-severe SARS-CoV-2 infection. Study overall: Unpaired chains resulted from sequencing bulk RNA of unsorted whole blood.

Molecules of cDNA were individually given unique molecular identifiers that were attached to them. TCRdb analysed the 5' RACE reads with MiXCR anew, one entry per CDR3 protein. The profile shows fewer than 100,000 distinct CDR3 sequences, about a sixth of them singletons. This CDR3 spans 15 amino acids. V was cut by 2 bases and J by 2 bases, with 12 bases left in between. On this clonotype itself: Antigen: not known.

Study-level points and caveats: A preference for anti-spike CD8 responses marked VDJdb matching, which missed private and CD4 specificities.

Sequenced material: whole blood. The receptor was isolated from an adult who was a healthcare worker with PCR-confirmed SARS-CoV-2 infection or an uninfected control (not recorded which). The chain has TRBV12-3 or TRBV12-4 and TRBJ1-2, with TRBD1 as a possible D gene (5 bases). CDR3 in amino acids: CASSLWDERNYGYTF. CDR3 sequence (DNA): TGTGCCAGCAGTTTATGGGACGAAAGGAACTATGGCTACACCTTC.